Presented here are 32 T cell receptor beta chains from one specimen sequenced in a study of shared clonotypes between healthy human individuals (dated by TCRdb to about 2020). Library preparation employed the immunoSEQ multiplex PCR assay. This is the immuneACCESS table as TCRdb keeps it, with only in-frame sequences that have V and J called. A part of the clones is gone; compared with another copy, unresolved V genes explain less than half, and the rest is unexplained. This sample lists 500,000 to 700,000 clones; 85% to 95% were detected once. The ten biggest clones cover approximately 0.11% of the sample. CD8 naive samples were CD45RO-negative cells positively selected for CCR7, giving a CD45RA+CCR7+ population that excluded TemRA cells. Sequenced input: naive CD8+ T cells sorted from blood. The cell subset or site label for this specimen denotes: CD45RA+CCR7+. The origin of the receptors is a young woman in good health.

The chain carries TRBV9 and TRBJ2-7; TRBD1 matches at 7 bases. CDR1 SGDLS and CDR2 YYNGEE come from the germline V gene. With V trimmed by 4 bases and J by 4 bases, 14 bases remained unmatched. This CDR3 region has 16 residues. The CDR3 loop reads CASSPTTGTAIYEQYF. The CDR3 DNA is TGTGCCAGCAGCCCAACCACCGGGACAGCCATTTACGAGCAGTACTTC.

The genes are TRBV11-2 and TRBJ2-7; D is possibly TRBD1 or TRBD2 (5 bases each). The V end lost 2 bases, the J end lost 2 bases, and 22 bases lay between the germline ends. Germline V lookup: CDR1 SGHAT, CDR2 FQNNGV. The CDR3 runs to 18 residues. CDR3 protein: CASSLLTGPRGDPYEQYF. As DNA, the CDR3 is TGTGCCAGCAGCTTATTAACAGGTCCTCGGGGCGACCCCTACGAGCAGTACTTC.

This rearrangement joins TRBV28 to TRBJ1-5; 7 nucleotides match TRBD1. The CDR3 runs to 16 residues. The V gene's germline CDR1 is MDHEN and CDR2 SYDVKM. V lost 8 bases and J lost 4; bases outside the gene matches: 14. CDR3 sequence reads: CASLRYGTAVNQPQHF. CDR3 in DNA: TGTGCCAGCCTAAGATACGGGACAGCAGTAAATCAGCCCCAGCATTTT.

The V and J genes are TRBV28 and TRBJ2-1; D call uncertain. Germline V gene lookup returns CDR1 MDHEN and CDR2 SYDVKM. The V end was cut by 5 bases, the J end by 3 bases, with 11 bases between. This CDR3 has 14 amino acids. The CDR3 DNA follows: TGTGCCAGCAGTGACCCAGTAATCTACAATGAGCAGTTCTTC. Residues: CASSDPVIYNEQFF. Full variable domain (remainder filled in from reference TRBV28 and TRBJ2-1): DVKVTQSSRYLVKRTGEKVFLECVQDMDHENMFWYRQDPGLGLRLIYFSYDVKMKEKGDIPEGYSVSREKKERFSLILESASTNQTSMYLCASSDPVIYNEQFFGPGTRLTVL.

Concerning this clone: The same CDR3 is also encoded by other DNA sequences in this sample. The V and J genes are TRBV6-5 and TRBJ2-7, with 10 bases that match TRBD1. Trimming cost V 2 bases and J 3 bases; bases outside gene matches: 1. CDR3 length: 14 residues. Per germline, CDR1 MNHEY and CDR2 SVGAGI. The CDR3 spells CASSYGTGVYEQYF. CDR3 nucleotides: TGTGCCAGCAGTTACGGGACAGGGGTCTACGAGCAGTACTTC.

The V call is TRBV27, the J call TRBJ2-5, with D possibly TRBD2 on 5 matching bases. The J call may not be correct, given that the DNA end is closer to TRBJ2-7. The V gene's germline CDR1 is MNHEY and CDR2 SMNVEV (reference sequence). The CDR3 has 14 residues. CDR3 in amino acids: CASSLAPTGYEQYF. In DNA, the CDR3 is TGTGCCAGCAGTTTAGCCCCCACGGGGTACGAGCAGTACTTC.

The chain employs TRBV21-1 and TRBJ2-7; TRBD2, the D gene given by the table, was not confirmed from the DNA. TRBV21-1 is assigned pseudogene status. This CDR3 has 10 residues. The CDR3 DNA reads as TGTGCCAGCAGCAAATCGGTTATGTACTTC. It codes for CASSKSVMYF.

The CDR3 loop reads CASSGRTDGTYEQYF. The CDR3 coding sequence is TGTGCCAGCAGCGGTAGGACAGATGGCACCTACGAGCAGTACTTC. V usage is TRBV9 and J usage is TRBJ2-7; D may be TRBD1 (6 bases). Germline V gives CDR1 SGDLS, CDR2 YYNGEE. The CDR3 spans 15 residues. V lost 3 bases and J lost 2, with 15 bases in between.

As concerns this clone: In the same sample, other DNA sequences code for this CDR3. The rearrangement links TRBV13 to TRBJ2-5; no clear D gene. This CDR3 region has 12 residues. The V end was cut by 0 bases, the J end by 1 base, with 0 bases between. Germline CDR1 and CDR2: PRHDT and FYEKMQ (reference sequence). The CDR3 sequence is CASSLGQETQYF. The CDR3 DNA sequence: TGTGCCAGCAGCTTAGGCCAAGAGACCCAGTACTTC.

This clone was recorded only once. The gene calls are TRBV5-1 and TRBJ1-1; no clear D. The length of the CDR3 is 13 residues. Looked up from germline, CDR1 is SGHRS and CDR2 is YFSETQ. Trimming left V 3 bases short and J 1 base short, with 7 bases between. This chain's CDR3 is CASSYTPNTEAFF. The CDR3 DNA reads as TGCGCCAGCAGCTATACGCCGAACACTGAAGCTTTCTTT.

The V gene is TRBV11-2, the J gene TRBJ2-7; 8 bases map to TRBD2. The length of the CDR3 is 13 residues. V lost 7 bases and J lost 2; bases outside the gene matches: 4. Per germline, CDR1 SGHAT and CDR2 FQNNGV. CDR3 in amino acids: CASTTGGTYEQYF. CDR3 nucleotide sequence: TGTGCCAGCACTACGGGGGGGACCTACGAGCAGTACTTC. The full variable domain, with the rest looked up from reference TRBV11-2 and TRBJ2-7, is EAGVAQSPRYKIIEKRQSVAFWCNPISGHATLYWYQQILGQGPKLLIQFQNNGVVDDSQLPKDRFSAERLKGVDSTLKIQPAKLEDSAVYLCASTTGGTYEQYFGPGTRLTVT.

The chain joins TRBV11-2 to TRBJ2-7; D gene ambiguous. Germline-derived CDR1 and CDR2 are SGHAT and FQNNGV. The CDR3 is made up of 13 amino acids. V lost 1 base and J lost 10, with 14 bases in between. CDR3 bases: TGTGCCAGCAGCTTAGGCGCCACCTTGGGACAGTACTTC. Its translation is CASSLGATLGQYF.

The J gene is TRBJ2-1, the V gene TRBV7-9; 9 nucleotides align to TRBD2. This CDR3 has 14 amino acids. The germline V gene has CDR1 SEHNR and CDR2 FQNEAQ (reference sequence). Unmatched junction bases numbered 4, after V lost 1 base and J lost 9 bases. The CDR3 DNA sequence: TGTGCCAGCAGCTTAGGGGCGGGAGGGCCTGAGCAGTTCTTC. Translating gives CASSLGAGGPEQFF.

CDR3: CASSPYSMDEQYF. CDR3 in DNA: TGTGCCAGCAGCCCGTACTCCATGGACGAGCAGTACTTC. The V call is TRBV7-2, the J call TRBJ2-7; D remains ambiguous. V dropped 5 bases and J dropped 5 bases, with 13 bases sitting between them. The CDR3 totals 13 residues. Per germline, CDR1 SGHTA and CDR2 FQGNSA.

The CDR3 nucleotides are TGTGCCAGCAGCCTCCGGACAGGCTACGAGCAGTACTTC. It is translated as CASSLRTGYEQYF. The chain uses TRBV28 and TRBJ2-5; 7 nucleotides match TRBD1. The closer fit of TRBJ2-7 to the DNA end suggests the J call may be wrong. Germline assignment: CDR1 MDHEN and CDR2 SYDVKM. The CDR3 is made up of 13 amino acids.

V gene TRBV27 combines with J gene TRBJ1-1; D may be TRBD1 (6 bases). The CDR3 consists of 16 residues. V was shortened by 0 bases and J by 8 bases, with 19 bases between the two germline ends. Germline CDR1 reads MNHEY; CDR2 reads SMNVEV (reference sequence). The CDR3 loop reads CASSLSGSVTGREAFF. In nucleotides, the CDR3 is TGTGCCAGCAGTTTATCGGGCTCCGTGACAGGTCGAGAAGCTTTCTTT.

This sequence joins TRBV9 and TRBJ2-7, with no clear D. Trimming took off 1 base at V and 6 bases at J, with 8 bases between the two ends. The CDR3 is 12 residues long. Germline loops: CDR1 SGDLS, CDR2 YYNGEE. CDR3 residues: CASSVLYGEQYF. CDR3 nucleotides: TGTGCCAGCAGCGTACTTTATGGCGAGCAGTACTTC.

CDR3 nucleotide sequence: TGTGCCAGCAGTTCCGGGACCGCAGCTAACTATGGCTACACCTTC. This sequence encodes CASSSGTAANYGYTF. The chain carries TRBV27 and TRBJ1-2, with a tentative D call TRBD1 (5 bases). Trimming took off 4 bases at V and 0 bases at J, with 12 bases between the two ends. CDR1 and CDR2 from the germline V gene are MNHEY and SMNVEV (reference sequence). The CDR3 is 15 residues long.

This chain connects TRBV6-5 to TRBJ2-7; TRBD1 matches at 8 bases. The V gene end was trimmed by 6 bases and the J gene end by 3 bases; junction bases not matched to a gene: 1. The CDR3 runs to 12 residues. Germline V gene data show CDR1 as MNHEY and CDR2 as SVGAGI. CDR3 residues: CASRGQDYEQYF. CDR3 coding DNA: TGTGCCAGCAGGGGACAGGACTACGAGCAGTACTTC.

This sequence joins TRBV13 and TRBJ2-1; 7 positions match TRBD2. The germline CDR1 and CDR2 sequences are PRHDT and FYEKMQ (reference sequence). The CDR3 is 15 amino acids. After removal of 10 bases from V and 1 base from J, the junction contained 10 bases not matched to a gene. As DNA, the CDR3 is TGTGCCACACGGGGGGAGGGTCAGTCCTACAATGAGCAGTTCTTC. Residues: CATRGEGQSYNEQFF.

The chain has TRBV5-1 and TRBJ1-4, with 7 nucleotides matching TRBD1. This CDR3 is built from 14 residues. The ends lost 2 bases at V and 5 bases at J; junction bases unmatched: 3. Germline assignment: CDR1 SGHRS and CDR2 YFSETQ. The CDR3 region has the DNA TGCGCCAGCAGCTTACAGGGACAGAATGAAAAACTGTTTTTT. It is translated as CASSLQGQNEKLFF.

DNA for the CDR3: TGTGCCAGCGCGGGAGAGGAAGAGACCCAGTACTTC. Protein sequence: CASAGEEETQYF. The genes are TRBV2 and TRBJ2-5; TRBD2 aligns across 7 bases. The CDR3 length is 12 residues. Germline V gives CDR1 SNHLY, CDR2 FYNNEI. V lost 8 bases to trimming and J lost 3 bases; unmatched junction nucleotides: 3.

The CDR3 is CASSVVARTSVDEQFF. CDR3 in DNA: TGTGCCAGCAGCGTAGTTGCGCGGACTAGCGTCGATGAGCAGTTCTTC. V and J are TRBV9 and TRBJ2-1, with TRBD2 matching 9 bases. The germline V gene has CDR1 SGDLS and CDR2 YYNGEE. This CDR3 is built from 16 residues. J gave up 8 bases and V 0 bases, and 9 bases lay outside the gene matches.

V and J are TRBV30 and TRBJ2-7; 10 bases are a match to TRBD2. V gave up 1 base and J gave up 2 bases; unmatched junction bases: 8. The germline gives CDR1 GTSNPN, CDR2 SVGIG (reference sequence). This CDR3 has 16 amino acids. CDR3 residues: CAWSEGSGRAAYEQYF. The CDR3 DNA reads as TGTGCCTGGAGTGAAGGGAGCGGGAGGGCCGCCTACGAGCAGTACTTC.

This clone was seen only once. This chain joins TRBV7-9 and TRBJ2-7, with 8 bases aligning to TRBD1. V dropped 4 bases and J dropped 2; count of bases not matched to a gene: 4. Germline V gene lookup returns CDR1 SEHNR and CDR2 FQNEAQ (reference sequence). The CDR3 spans 14 residues. CDR3 protein: CASSWGDRPYEQYF. CDR3 coding DNA: TGTGCCAGCAGCTGGGGGGACAGGCCCTACGAGCAGTACTTC.

This clone showed up just once. The chain combines TRBV7-6 with TRBJ2-3; D may be TRBD2 (7 bases). The V gene lost 5 bases and the J gene lost 5 bases, with 17 bases spanning the gap. CDR1 and CDR2 from the germline V gene are SGHVS and FNYEAQ. There are 15 residues in the CDR3. The CDR3 nucleotides read TGTGCCAGCAGCCTCTTCGGGGGGCGCGAAGATACGCAGTATTTT. Protein sequence: CASSLFGGREDTQYF. Based on the CDR3 plus reference TRBV7-6 and TRBJ2-3, the full variable domain is GAGVSQSPRYKVTKRGQDVALRCDPISGHVSLYWYRQALGQGPEFLTYFNYEAQQDKSGLPNDRFSAERPEGSISTLTIQRTEQRDSAMYRCASSLFGGREDTQYFGPGTRLTVL.

This chain links TRBV7-9 with TRBJ2-1; no reliable D call. Deletions cut 10 bases from V and 0 bases from J, with 10 bases between. This CDR3 is 13 amino acids long. Per the germline V gene, CDR1 is SEHNR and CDR2 is FQNEAQ (reference sequence). CDR3 coding DNA: TGTGCCACGGGCCTTAGCTCCTACAATGAGCAGTTCTTC. Translating gives CATGLSSYNEQFF.

This chain uses TRBV7-9 with TRBJ2-5; 7 bases align to TRBD1. CDR3 length equals 16 residues. CDR1 is SEHNR and CDR2 is FQNEAQ in the germline V gene (reference sequence). Trimming cost V 7 bases and J 4 bases; bases outside gene matches: 15. The CDR3 region is CASTPSAGTAIETQYF. In DNA form, the CDR3 reads TGTGCCAGCACCCCGTCAGCCGGGACAGCAATAGAGACCCAGTACTTC.

This rearrangement joins TRBV2 to TRBJ1-1, with D unresolved. The CDR3 is 13 amino acids. Germline loops: CDR1 SNHLY, CDR2 FYNNEI. Trimming cost V 3 bases and J 1 base, with 6 bases left between them. The CDR3 DNA reads as TGTGCCAGCAGTGATGGCCAGAACACTGAAGCTTTCTTT. Translating gives CASSDGQNTEAFF.

The V call is TRBV14, the J call TRBJ2-3; weak D call: TRBD2 (6 bases). Trimming pared 3 bases from V and 4 bases from J, leaving 23 bases between. Germline lookup yields CDR1 SGHDN and CDR2 FVKESK. The CDR3 is 18 amino acids. As DNA, the CDR3 is TGTGCCAGCAGCCAGATCTTTCGGGGGTTCCCGGGGTCAGATACGCAGTATTTT. It translates to CASSQIFRGFPGSDTQYF.

This clone was recorded a few times. V gene TRBV19 combines with J gene TRBJ1-1, with D perhaps matching TRBD1 (6 bases). V was trimmed by 6 bases and J by 4 bases, leaving 12 bases between them. CDR3 length: 13 amino acids. Per germline, CDR1 LNHDA and CDR2 SQIVND (reference sequence). CDR3 sequence (DNA): TGTGCCAGTAGAAACCAGGGGATCACTGAAGCTTTCTTT. Translating it yields CASRNQGITEAFF.

In the case of this clone: This sample also contains other DNA sequences that code for the same CDR3. V is TRBV27 and J is TRBJ2-7; TRBD1 matches at 8 bases. With V trimmed by 4 bases and J by 4 bases, 3 bases remained unmatched. Germline loops: CDR1 MNHEY, CDR2 SMNVEV (reference sequence). CDR3 length: 13 amino acids. CDR3 protein: CASSSGGSYEQYF. As DNA, the CDR3 is TGTGCCAGCAGTTCAGGGGGCTCTTACGAGCAGTACTTC.